This T cell receptor (beta chain) was captured by sequencing in a study of T-cell memory formation after mild COVID-19. About the research overall: Largely donor-specific TCR clusters were found. Study results and limitations: Unconfirmed was the SARS-CoV-2 specificity of second-wave clones that peaked on day 37.

With respect to this clonotype: What it recognizes is unknown.

TCRdb redid the calling of the 5' RACE reads with MiXCR, one entry per CDR3 protein. The sample includes roughly 560,000 distinct CDR3 sequences, 20% of them seen just once. CDR1 is SGHRS, CDR2 YFSETQ, per germline. CDR3 length: 13 amino acids. Trimming removed 4 bases from V and 4 bases from J, with 9 bases in between. This TCR was recovered from an adult woman who had mild COVID-19 (a few samples of this study predate the infection). Cell type and time point are not known. The chain links TRBV5-1 to TRBJ2-1, with D unclear. Material for sequencing was PBMCs or a T cell subset sorted from them (not recorded which). CDR3 sequence (DNA): TGCGCCAGCAGCCCACAGAGATACAATGAGCAGTTCTTC. Translation: CASSPQRYNEQFF.